The 30 T cell receptor beta chains below all came from one sample that was sequenced in a study of blood T cell repertoires in COVID-19. Profiling relied on immunoSEQ multiplex PCR, and the TCRdb table lists in-frame clones only, not all of them. The table has around 300,000 clones, roughly 88% seen once; the top ten hold 2.9%. Sequenced material: peripheral blood. These receptors originate from a woman in her thirties with COVID-19, enrolled during active disease.

The chain is built from TRBV24-1 and TRBJ2-2; 12 bases map to TRBD2. Germline assignment: CDR1 KGHDR and CDR2 SFDVKD. CDR3 size: 15 residues. After removal of 6 bases from V and 4 bases from J, the junction contained 2 bases not matched to a gene. The CDR3 DNA is TGTGCCACCAGTAAGACTAGCGGGAGCACCGGGGAGCTGTTTTTT. Translated: CATSKTSGSTGELFF.

The genes are TRBV11-2 and TRBJ2-2; possibly TRBD2 for D (5 bases). Germline CDR1 is SGHAT and CDR2 is FQNNGV. Trimming stripped 4 bases from V and 4 bases from J, with 7 bases between. The CDR3 is made up of 13 amino acids. The CDR3 loop is CASSSRGTGELFF. CDR3 sequence (DNA): TGTGCCAGCAGCTCACGGGGCACCGGGGAGCTGTTTTTT. The full variable domain, with the rest looked up from reference TRBV11-2 and TRBJ2-2, is EAGVAQSPRYKIIEKRQSVAFWCNPISGHATLYWYQQILGQGPKLLIQFQNNGVVDDSQLPKDRFSAERLKGVDSTLKIQPAKLEDSAVYLCASSSRGTGELFFGEGSRLTVL.

Concerning this clone: The sample contains more than one DNA sequence encoding this CDR3. The rearrangement uses TRBV30 and TRBJ1-1; D is unclear. V was pared by 0 bases and J by 1 base, with 9 bases between. The CDR3 length is 14 residues. Germline CDR1 and CDR2: GTSNPN and SVGIG (reference sequence). The DNA of the CDR3 is TGTGCCTGGAGTGTACGACTTCCGAACACTGAAGCTTTCTTT. It encodes CAWSVRLPNTEAFF. Full variable domain (rest looked up from reference TRBV30 and TRBJ1-1): SQTIHQWPATLVQPVGSPLSLECTVEGTSNPNLYWYRQAAGRGLQLLFYSVGIGQISSEVPQNLSASRPQDRQFILSSKKLLLSDSGFYLCAWSVRLPNTEAFFGQGTRLTVV.

The chain has TRBV10-3 and TRBJ1-3; 9 nucleotides line up with TRBD1. Unmatched junction bases numbered 5, after V lost 10 bases and J lost 4 bases. The CDR3 consists of 13 residues. The V gene's germline CDR1 is ENHRY and CDR2 SYGVKD. CDR3 bases: TGTGCCAGCGACAGGGGGACCGGAAACACCATATATTTT. Translating gives CASDRGTGNTIYF.

The chain is built from TRBV18 and TRBJ2-1; D perhaps matches TRBD1 (6 bases). V shed 3 bases and J shed 2 bases, with 17 bases lying between them. This CDR3 region has 17 residues. Per the germline V gene, CDR1 is KGHSH and CDR2 is LQKENI. The CDR3 here is CASSPQTTGLTYNEQFF. The DNA of the CDR3 is TGTGCCAGCTCACCCCAGACGACAGGATTAACCTACAATGAGCAGTTCTTC.

The J gene is TRBJ1-5, the V gene TRBV19, with TRBD1 matching 9 bases. CDR1 and CDR2 from the germline V gene are LNHDA and SQIVND (reference sequence). The CDR3 totals 15 residues. V shed 4 bases and J 10 bases; nucleotides not matched to a gene: 11. The CDR3: CASSTYSGTGNPQHF. CDR3 nucleotides: TGTGCCAGTAGTACTTATTCCGGGACAGGGAATCCCCAGCATTTT.

J is TRBJ2-3 and V is TRBV3-1 (or the pseudogene TRBV3-2); D gene ambiguous. CDR3 length equals 16 residues. Per the germline V gene, CDR1 is LGHDT and CDR2 is YNNKEL (reference sequence). Trimming removed 4 bases at V and 0 bases at J, with 14 bases between. CDR3 in DNA: TGTGCCAGCAGCCCCGAGAGGAGACTTAGCACAGATACGCAGTATTTT. Encoded protein: CASSPERRLSTDTQYF.

The chain employs TRBV7-9 and TRBJ2-3; D remains unclear. Germline V lookup: CDR1 SEHNR, CDR2 FQNEAQ (reference sequence). The germline V and J ends were trimmed by 3 bases and 1 base, with 5 bases remaining between them. The CDR3 consists of 13 residues. Written as DNA, the CDR3 is TGTGCCAGCAGCTTGGCTCGCACAGATACGCAGTATTTT. It specifies CASSLARTDTQYF. Combining the CDR3 with reference TRBV7-9 and TRBJ2-3 gives the whole variable domain DTGVSQNPRHKITKRGQNVTFRCDPISEHNRLYWYRQTLGQGPEFLTYFQNEAQLEKSRLLSDRFSAERPKGSFSTLEIQRTEQGDSAMYLCASSLARTDTQYFGPGTRLTVL.

V is TRBV2 and J is TRBJ1-5, with TRBD1 identical over 11 bases. CDR3 length equals 18 residues. After removal of 6 bases from V and 4 bases from J, the junction contained 14 bases not matched to a gene. Germline V CDR1 and CDR2: SNHLY, FYNNEI. The CDR3 DNA reads as TGTGCCAGCAGCCGACAGGGACAGGGGGGTTTAGGTAATCAGCCCCAGCATTTT. Amino acid sequence: CASSRQGQGGLGNQPQHF.

The J gene is TRBJ1-3, the V gene TRBV25-1; maybe TRBD1 (6 bases). The CDR3 sequence is 15 residues long. Germline V gives CDR1 MGHDK, CDR2 SYGVNS. V dropped 0 bases and J dropped 4 bases, with 10 bases sitting between them. The CDR3 coding sequence is TGTGCCAGCAGTGAATATGGGACATCAGGAAACACCATATATTTT. This gives the protein CASSEYGTSGNTIYF.

The J gene is TRBJ2-7, the V gene TRBV13; the D is unclear. The CDR3 spans 15 residues. Trimming removed 0 bases from V and 0 bases from J, with 9 bases in between. Germline CDR1 PRHDT, CDR2 FYEKMQ (reference sequence). CDR3 protein: CASSLGVLASYEQYF. For the CDR3, the DNA is TGTGCCAGCAGCTTAGGGGTTCTGGCCTCCTACGAGCAGTACTTC.

This chain links TRBV19 with TRBJ2-7; 10 positions agree with TRBD2. The CDR3 loop spans 18 amino acids. The V and J ends lost 3 bases and 1 base, in that order; junction bases with no gene match: 12. Germline CDR1 reads LNHDA; CDR2 reads SQIVND (reference sequence). The CDR3 sequence: CASSIRASGSTSSYEQYF. CDR3 nucleotides: TGTGCCAGTAGTATTAGGGCTAGCGGGAGTACATCTTCCTACGAGCAGTACTTC.

This clone is classed as medium-sized. The CDR3 is CASSPGGPAIYF. In DNA, the CDR3 is TGTGCCAGCAGCCCTGGGGGCCCAGCCATATATTTT. This sequence joins TRBV3-1 (or the pseudogene TRBV3-2) and TRBJ1-3; TRBD1 might be the D (6 bases). Trimming took off 4 bases at V and 11 bases at J, with 12 bases between the two ends. The V gene's germline CDR1 is LGHDT and CDR2 YNNKEL (reference sequence). The length of the CDR3 is 12 residues.

The chain uses TRBV7-2 and TRBJ2-5, with D possibly being TRBD2 (6 bases). Germline V gene lookup returns CDR1 SGHTA and CDR2 FQGNSA. The V end was cut by 4 bases, the J end by 4 bases, with 10 bases between. This CDR3 has 13 amino acids. The CDR3 spells CASSSGLAETQYF. The CDR3 DNA reads TGTGCCAGCAGCTCGGGACTTGCAGAGACCCAGTACTTC.

The chain links TRBV5-1 to TRBJ1-1; weak D call: TRBD1 (5 bases). The germline V and J ends were trimmed by 2 bases and 3 bases, with 14 bases remaining between them. The CDR3 length is 15 residues. The germline gives CDR1 SGHRS, CDR2 YFSETQ. For the CDR3, the DNA is TGCGCCAGCAGCTTAGGGAGGGGCCAGGACACTGAAGCTTTCTTT. It specifies CASSLGRGQDTEAFF.

The chain combines TRBV6-5 with TRBJ2-7, with 7 bases that match TRBD2. Trimming took 2 bases from V and 1 from J; bases not matched to a gene: 8. This CDR3 region has 16 residues. CDR1 is MNHEY, CDR2 SVGAGI, per germline. The chain's CDR3 is CASSYTLAASSYEQYF. CDR3 nucleotide sequence: TGTGCCAGCAGTTACACCCTAGCGGCGTCATCCTACGAGCAGTACTTC.

The gene calls are TRBV9 and TRBJ2-2; possible D gene TRBD1, 5 bases. The CDR3 has 16 amino acids. CDR1 and CDR2 from the germline V gene are SGDLS and YYNGEE. Trimming shortened V by 0 bases and J by 2 bases, and 11 bases separated the two germline ends. The CDR3 loop is CASSVGRGANTGELFF. In DNA form, the CDR3 reads TGTGCCAGCAGCGTAGGTAGGGGTGCAAACACCGGGGAGCTGTTTTTT.

This clone has just one count. This may stem from a read error, because a much larger clone lies one nucleotide away. The chain has TRBV7-9 and TRBJ2-1; 11 nucleotides agree with TRBD2. There are 15 residues in the CDR3. Germline V CDR1 and CDR2: SEHNR, FQNEAQ (reference sequence). J lost 3 bases, V lost 5 bases, and 3 bases had no gene match. The CDR3 protein is CASSETSGSYNEQFF. DNA for the CDR3: TGTGCCAGCAGCGAAACTAGCGGGAGCTACAATGAGCAGTTCTTC.

The V and J genes are TRBV29-1 and TRBJ1-2, with TRBD1 matching over 9 bases. The CDR3 spans 15 residues. Unmatched junction bases numbered 13, after V lost 3 bases and J lost 8 bases. In germline, CDR1 is SQVTM, CDR2 ANQGSEA. Written as DNA, the CDR3 is TGCAGCGTTGAGTCCAGCGGGGACAGGGCCCGCGGCTACACCTTC. It specifies CSVESSGDRARGYTF.

This clone has a single count. V and J are TRBV18 and TRBJ2-1, with TRBD1 matching over 7 bases. After removal of 8 bases from V and 5 bases from J, the junction contained 9 bases not matched to a gene. CDR3 length equals 14 residues. Germline lookup yields CDR1 KGHSH and CDR2 LQKENI. This chain's CDR3 is CASNTHGQDNEQFF. Written as DNA, the CDR3 is TGTGCCAGCAATACCCACGGACAGGACAATGAGCAGTTCTTC. The full variable domain, its missing parts supplied by reference TRBV18 and TRBJ2-1, is NAGVMQNPRHLVRRRGQEARLRCSPMKGHSHVYWYRQLPEEGLKFMVYLQKENIIDESGMPKERFSAEFPKEGPSILRIQQVVRGDSAAYFCASNTHGQDNEQFFGPGTRLTVL.

The chain links TRBV24-1 to TRBJ2-1, with TRBD2 identical over 14 bases. J lost 8 bases, V lost 3 bases, and 26 bases had no gene match. Per the germline V gene, CDR1 is KGHDR and CDR2 is SFDVKD. This CDR3 has 23 amino acids. In DNA, the CDR3 is TGTGCCACCAGTGATCGGGGACAGGGGATGGGGACTAGCGGGAGCCTTTCGTTGGATGAGCAGTTCTTC. Its protein is CATSDRGQGMGTSGSLSLDEQFF.

The rearrangement uses TRBV5-1 and TRBJ2-3; 10 bases map to TRBD2. Looked up from germline, CDR1 is SGHRS and CDR2 is YFSETQ. Losses at the gene ends were 4 bases for V and 6 bases for J; bases not matched to a gene: 5. This CDR3 is built from 14 residues. For the CDR3, the DNA is TGCGCCAGCAGCGGGGGGACTAGCGCCGATACGCAGTATTTT. Its translation: CASSGGTSADTQYF. The complete variable domain, with remaining parts taken from reference TRBV5-1 and TRBJ2-3, reads KAGVTQTPRYLIKTRGQQVTLSCSPISGHRSVSWYQQTPGQGLQFLFEYFSETQRNKGNFPGRFSGRQFSNSRSEMNVSTLELGDSALYLCASSGGTSADTQYFGPGTRLTVL.

The gene calls are TRBV5-5 and TRBJ1-5; TRBD1 is a possible D gene (5 bases). This CDR3 contains 14 residues. CDR1 is SGHKS and CDR2 is YYEKEE in the germline V gene (reference sequence). Trimming shortened V by 4 bases and J by 0 bases, and 8 bases separated the two germline ends. The CDR3 is CASSGHLSNQPQHF. The CDR3 DNA sequence: TGTGCCAGCAGCGGACACCTTAGCAATCAGCCCCAGCATTTT.

V and J are TRBV19 and TRBJ2-7, with TRBD1 as a possible D gene (6 bases). Germline loops: CDR1 LNHDA, CDR2 SQIVND (reference sequence). The CDR3 length is 15 residues. V lost 3 bases and J 3 bases, leaving 15 bases between the germline ends. The CDR3 DNA sequence: TGTGCCAGTAGTATGACGGGACACCCACACTACGAGCAGTACTTC. Protein product: CASSMTGHPHYEQYF.

The V gene is TRBV29-1, the J gene TRBJ1-2; 7 bases align to TRBD1. The junction had 9 bases not matched to a gene; V was cut back by 3 bases and J by 5 bases. This CDR3 is built from 14 residues. CDR1 is SQVTM, CDR2 ANQGSEA, per germline. CDR3: CSVDFTGTAYGYTF. CDR3 coding DNA: TGCAGCGTTGATTTTACCGGGACAGCATATGGCTACACCTTC.

The chain couples TRBV18 to TRBJ1-1; possibly TRBD1 for D (5 bases). Germline V CDR1 and CDR2: KGHSH, LQKENI. The CDR3 is 14 residues long. Trimming removed 5 bases at V and 1 base at J, with 11 bases between. The CDR3 protein is CASSAGPTNTEAFF. The DNA of the CDR3 is TGTGCCAGCTCAGCGGGACCGACGAACACTGAAGCTTTCTTT.

V usage is TRBV6-5 and J usage is TRBJ1-1; D ambiguous. CDR3 length: 12 amino acids. V lost 10 bases and J lost 1, with 10 bases in between. Germline CDR1 is MNHEY and CDR2 is SVGAGI. The CDR3 loop reads CATVTGNTEAFF. The DNA of the CDR3 is TGTGCCACTGTGACGGGGAACACTGAAGCTTTCTTT.

The rearrangement links TRBV7-6 to TRBJ2-7; 8 bases agree with TRBD1. This CDR3 spans 18 amino acids. CDR1 and CDR2 (germline): SGHVS, FNYEAQ. The ends lost 5 bases at V and 2 bases at J; junction bases unmatched: 17. CDR3 in DNA: TGTGCCAGCAGCCTGGGCGGTGGTAGGGACAGGTTCACCTACGAGCAGTACTTC. Its protein is CASSLGGGRDRFTYEQYF.

Only one count was recorded for this clone. The chain carries TRBV9 and TRBJ2-7; 7 positions agree with TRBD2. J gave up 3 bases and V 3 bases, and 3 bases lay outside the gene matches. CDR1 SGDLS and CDR2 YYNGEE come from the germline V gene. The CDR3 sequence is 13 residues long. CDR3 coding DNA: TGTGCCAGCAGCGAAAGCGGGAACTACGAGCAGTACTTC. Translating it yields CASSESGNYEQYF.

The J gene is TRBJ2-7, the V gene TRBV27; 9 bases agree with TRBD2. V shed 2 bases and J 0 bases; nucleotides not matched to a gene: 2. This CDR3 has 15 residues. From germline, CDR1 is MNHEY and CDR2 SMNVEV (reference sequence). CDR3 sequence reads: CASSLGLASSYEQYF. CDR3 in DNA: TGTGCCAGCAGTTTAGGACTAGCGAGCTCCTACGAGCAGTACTTC.